The clone carrying this T cell receptor beta chain was observed a handful of times. Its antigen remains unidentified. Before being chosen for sequencing, patients had shown CD8+CD57+ cell expansion by flow cytometry. CDR1 is LNHDA and CDR2 is SQIVND in the germline V gene (reference sequence). V lost 5 bases, J lost 0 bases, and 19 bases lay in between. This CDR3 contains 18 residues. These data originate in a study of CD8+CD57+ T cells in acquired aplastic anemia. Background on the study: The sorted CD4+ and CD8+ cells yielded an average approximately 3.2 ug of DNA. Study results and limitations: Any difference that existed in CD8+ Simpson's diversity between patients and controls was not significant.

Profiling of TCR beta VDJ combinations and CDR3 sequences used genomic DNA as template. Via MiXCR, TCRdb re-called the reads, giving one row per CDR3 protein. This sample has a few hundred thousand distinct CDR3 sequences, with around 30% found just once. This sequence originates from a human donor with aplastic anemia. The chain combines TRBV19 with TRBJ2-2; D is uncertain. Sequenced: sorted CD4+, CD8+, or CD8+CD57+ T cells (not recorded which) from PBMCs. This chain's CDR3 is CASSPMSGLPTNTGELFF. The CDR3 DNA follows: TGTGCCAGTAGTCCTATGTCAGGTCTACCTACGAACACCGGGGAGCTGTTTTTT.